This entry lists 20 T cell receptor beta chains sequenced from one sample in a study of blood T cells in healthy people across ages (dated by TCRdb to the mid-2010s). Library creation used 5' RACE. The sample was run on an Illumina HiSeq 2500. The second PCR ran for about 7 to 11 cycles and used a J-beta primer mix along with a sample-barcoded 5' primer. TCRdb handled the public reads itself, with Q25 trimming in fastp and clone calling in MiXCR, and kept productive beta chains. Every distinct CDR3 protein forms one entry, paired with its most common genes and DNA. The table for this sample lists 700,000 to 850,000 distinct CDR3 sequences; about 53% of them were counted only once. Jointly, the top ten make up approximately 40% of the sample. Sequenced input: blood. The receptors stem from a man older than 75 in good health.

The chain has TRBV29-1 and TRBJ2-7, with 7 bases lining up with TRBD2. CDR3 length: 18 residues. Germline values: CDR1 SQVTM, CDR2 ANQGSEA. Germline trimming cut 0 bases from V and 6 bases from J; bases unmatched to any gene: 20. CDR3: CSVEDRASGILYSVEQYF. The CDR3, as DNA: TGCAGCGTTGAAGATAGGGCTAGCGGTATACTTTACTCCGTCGAGCAGTACTTC.

V is TRBV3-1 and J is TRBJ2-7, with unresolved D. The V end lost 0 bases, the J end lost 6 bases, and 12 bases lay between the germline ends. The CDR3 covers 14 residues. Germline V CDR1 and CDR2: LGHDT, YNNKEL (reference sequence). The CDR3 bases are TGTGCCAGCAGCCAAGACCTACAAGCTTCCGAGCAGTACTTC. It codes for CASSQDLQASEQYF.

This clonotype has only a few counts. V and J are TRBV5-1 and TRBJ2-1; 15 nucleotides match TRBD2. Per the germline V gene, CDR1 is SGHRS and CDR2 is YFSETQ. The CDR3 length is 16 residues. J gave up 8 bases and V 0 bases, and 3 bases lay outside the gene matches. The CDR3 nucleotides read TGCGCCAGCAGCTTGGGCGGGACTAGCGGGAGGTATGAGCAGTTCTTC. Translated, it gives CASSLGGTSGRYEQFF.

The CDR3 DNA is TGCAGTGCTTCTAGGGCCCAAGGCGGTAATTCACCCCTCCACTTT. This translates into CSASRAQGGNSPLHF. The rearrangement joins TRBV20-1 to TRBJ1-6; D is unclear. Per germline, CDR1 DFQATT and CDR2 SNEGSKA (reference sequence). V lost 5 bases, J lost 6 bases, and 17 bases lay in between. The CDR3 totals 15 residues.

This clonotype appeared a few times. The chain links TRBV3-1 to TRBJ2-1; perhaps TRBD2 as D (7 bases). The V and J ends lost 3 bases and 12 bases respectively, with 18 bases between them. The germline gives CDR1 LGHDT, CDR2 YNNKEL (reference sequence). CDR3 length: 14 residues. CDR3 sequence: CASSQMRGGVGQFF. CDR3 DNA: TGTGCCAGCAGCCAGATGCGAGGGGGGGTCGGGCAGTTCTTC.

This clonotype was recorded a few times. The rearrangement links TRBV6-6 to TRBJ1-2; D remains unclear. CDR3 length: 16 residues. The germline CDR1 and CDR2 sequences are MNHNY and SVGAGI (reference sequence). V lost 0 bases to trimming and J lost 4 bases, with 15 bases between them. The CDR3 DNA follows: TGTGCCAGCAGTTACTCGGGAACATCGAGGAGCTATGGCTACACCTTC. Protein product: CASSYSGTSRSYGYTF.

The chain is built from TRBV2 and TRBJ1-6; D call uncertain. Germline V gene data show CDR1 as SNHLY and CDR2 as FYNNEI. This CDR3 is 12 amino acids long. The V end was cut by 8 bases, the J end by 10 bases, with 12 bases between. The chain's CDR3 is CASRSEGSPLHF. The CDR3, as DNA: TGTGCCAGCCGGTCAGAAGGGTCACCCCTCCACTTT.

The V and J genes are TRBV28 and TRBJ2-7; the match to TRBD2 covers 7 bases. V lost 6 bases, J lost 0 bases, and 5 bases stayed unmatched. CDR1 and CDR2 (germline): MDHEN, SYDVKM. This CDR3 has 14 residues. CDR3 DNA sequence: TGTGCCAGCAGACCAAGCGGGGTCTCCTACGAGCAGTACTTC. This gives the protein CASRPSGVSYEQYF.

The rearrangement uses TRBV7-9 and TRBJ2-7; 8 positions match TRBD1. The CDR3 has 15 residues. The germline CDR1 and CDR2 sequences are SEHNR and FQNEAQ (reference sequence). J lost 3 bases, V lost 5 bases, and 9 bases had no gene match. The CDR3 reads CASSPRTGLGYEQYF. The CDR3 region has the DNA TGTGCCAGCAGCCCACGGACAGGGTTGGGCTACGAGCAGTACTTC.

This clonotype showed up just a few times. The rearrangement uses TRBV6-5 and TRBJ2-1; 10 bases align to TRBD1. Per the germline V gene, CDR1 is MNHEY and CDR2 is SVGAGI. Trimming at V came to 0 bases and at J to 7 bases, leaving 0 bases not matched to a gene. This CDR3 has 14 residues. CDR3 residues: CASSYSGQGNEQFF. For the CDR3, the DNA is TGTGCCAGCAGTTACTCGGGACAGGGGAATGAGCAGTTCTTC.

The CDR3 here is CAINTGIVGRYEQYF. In nucleotides, the CDR3 is TGTGCCATCAACACAGGGATCGTGGGTCGCTACGAGCAGTACTTC. The rearrangement uses TRBV10-3 and TRBJ2-7, with a possible D match to TRBD1 (6 bases). V lost 7 bases and J lost 3, with 19 bases in between. The germline V gene encodes CDR1 ENHRY and CDR2 SYGVKD. There are 15 residues in the CDR3.

This clonotype has only a few counts. The genes are TRBV12-3 or TRBV12-4 and TRBJ1-1, with D perhaps matching TRBD1 (5 bases). The germline V and J ends were trimmed by 5 bases and 9 bases, with 13 bases remaining between them. This CDR3 has 12 residues. The CDR3 region is CASSDYGTQAFF. In DNA, the CDR3 is TGTGCCAGCAGTGATTACGGGACCCAAGCTTTCTTT.

V gene TRBV7-8 combines with J gene TRBJ1-1; weak D call: TRBD1 (5 bases). From germline, CDR1 is SGHVS and CDR2 FQNEAQ. The CDR3 covers 17 residues. The V and J ends lost 4 bases and 3 bases respectively, with 21 bases between them. CDR3 loop: CASSSRGRAMVHTEAFF. CDR3 DNA sequence: TGTGCCAGCAGCTCGCGGGGCAGGGCAATGGTCCACACTGAAGCTTTCTTT.

This clonotype was seen a handful of times. This chain joins TRBV6-5 and TRBJ2-7; D not certain. CDR1 is MNHEY and CDR2 is SVGAGI in the germline V gene. V shed 5 bases and J shed 3 bases, with 17 bases lying between them. This CDR3 contains 15 residues. CDR3 region: CASSLNPSKNYEQYF. DNA of the CDR3: TGTGCCAGCAGTCTCAACCCCTCAAAGAACTACGAGCAGTACTTC.

This chain joins TRBV27 and TRBJ2-3, with a weak D call TRBD2 (7 bases). V shed 0 bases and J shed 1 base, with 11 bases lying between them. CDR3 length: 16 residues. Germline assignment: CDR1 MNHEY and CDR2 SMNVEV (reference sequence). CDR3 bases: TGTGCCAGCAGTTTATCCGGGGGGCTCGGCACAGATACGCAGTATTTT. Its translation: CASSLSGGLGTDTQYF.

CDR3 in amino acids: CASSPEVGGNAYF. DNA for the CDR3: TGTGCCAGCAGCCCCGAGGTAGGAGGAAACGCGTATTTT. The chain has TRBV9 and TRBJ2-3; D is possibly TRBD2 (5 bases). The CDR3 extends over 13 amino acids. Germline V gene lookup returns CDR1 SGDLS and CDR2 YYNGEE. Trimming removed 4 bases from V and 14 bases from J, with 20 bases in between.

In this sample, this clonotype turned up once. One end of the junction varies from germline; a read error may be responsible. The chain uses TRBV4-1 and TRBJ2-7; no definite D call. The CDR3 has 15 amino acids. From germline, CDR1 is MGHRA and CDR2 YSYEKL. In DNA, the CDR3 is TGCGCCAGTAGCCAAGGCTTTCCGAGCTCCTACGAGCAGTACTTC. It yields the protein CASSQGFPSSYEQYF.

This chain uses TRBV27 with TRBJ2-5; 7 nucleotides line up with TRBD1. CDR3 length equals 14 residues. V lost 5 bases to trimming and J lost 5 bases; unmatched junction nucleotides: 8. Germline CDR1 is MNHEY and CDR2 is SMNVEV (reference sequence). This chain's CDR3 is CASSPYTGDETQYF. The CDR3 DNA reads TGTGCCAGCAGTCCCTATACAGGGGATGAGACCCAGTACTTC.

The chain combines TRBV7-2 with TRBJ1-3; no reliable D call. Trimming left V 3 bases short and J 4 bases short, with 4 bases between. Germline CDR1 is SGHTA and CDR2 is FQGNSA. CDR3 size: 12 residues. The CDR3 region has the DNA TGTGCCAGCAGCTTCCCAGGAAACACCATATATTTT. Its protein is CASSFPGNTIYF.

V is TRBV28 and J is TRBJ2-5, with no clear D. Germline CDR1 reads MDHEN; CDR2 reads SYDVKM. V lost 5 bases and J lost 11, with 15 bases in between. There are 12 residues in the CDR3. The CDR3 spells CASSPRSLPQYF. Here the CDR3 DNA reads TGTGCCAGCAGTCCCAGAAGCCTGCCACAGTACTTC.